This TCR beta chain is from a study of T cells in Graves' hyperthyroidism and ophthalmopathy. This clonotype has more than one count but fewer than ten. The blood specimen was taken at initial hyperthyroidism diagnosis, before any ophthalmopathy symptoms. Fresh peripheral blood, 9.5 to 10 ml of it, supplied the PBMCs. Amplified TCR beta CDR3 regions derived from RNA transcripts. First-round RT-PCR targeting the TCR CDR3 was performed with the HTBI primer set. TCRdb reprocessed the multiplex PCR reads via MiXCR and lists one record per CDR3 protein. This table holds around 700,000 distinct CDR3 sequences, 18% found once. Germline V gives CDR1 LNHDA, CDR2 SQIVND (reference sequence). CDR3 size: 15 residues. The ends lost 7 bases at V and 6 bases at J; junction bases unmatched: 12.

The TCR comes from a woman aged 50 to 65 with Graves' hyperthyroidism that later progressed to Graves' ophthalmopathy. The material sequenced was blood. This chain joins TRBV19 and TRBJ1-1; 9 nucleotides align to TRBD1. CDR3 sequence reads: CASNPPGDRVAEAFF. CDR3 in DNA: TGTGCCAGTAATCCCCCTGGGGACAGGGTCGCTGAAGCTTTCTTT.